This T cell receptor (beta chain) is drawn from a study of beta chain features in type 1 diabetes. cDNA synthesis used the whole RNA isolate, giving expressed TCRB sequences. An average of about 3.6 million reads was obtained for naive, central memory and regulatory T cell samples. Assay: immunoSEQ multiplex PCR; the TCRdb copy retains only in-frame clones and omits some. Here the sample spans approximately 140,000 clones, nearly 50% being singletons. Germline assignment: CDR1 SGHRS and CDR2 YFSETQ. Trimming pared 5 bases from V and 7 bases from J, leaving 12 bases between. This CDR3 has 13 residues. The V gene is TRBV5-1, the J gene TRBJ1-4, with unresolved D. The specimen was Tregs from blood. This TCR derives from a young man in good health. CDR3 protein: CASSPGRFEKLFF. The CDR3 nucleotides read TGCGCCAGCAGTCCGGGTCGGTTTGAAAAACTGTTTTTT.